This TCR beta chain is from a study of T cells in Graves' hyperthyroidism and ophthalmopathy. Study results and caveats: Clonotypes that were expanded in thyroid above 0.001 mostly appeared in blood too. Classification by a 13 V-J model distinguished ophthalmopathy from stable hyperthyroidism.

Any patient presenting with uncontrolled infection, other autoimmune disease, pregnancy or lactation was left out. Thyroid ultrasound, orbital computed tomography, clinical symptoms, and serum thyroxine and TRAb underpinned diagnoses. This clonotype was observed a single time. What it recognizes is unknown. Germline-derived CDR1 and CDR2 are SQVTM and ANQGSEA. There are 11 residues in the CDR3. The V gene lost 8 bases and the J gene lost 4 bases, with 11 bases spanning the gap. RNA transcripts gave rise to amplified TCR beta CDR3 regions. An initial round of RT-PCR targeting the TCR CDR3 relied on the HTBI primer set. MiXCR, applied by TCRdb to the multiplex PCR reads, yields one record per CDR3 protein. The sample has 500,000 to 800,000 distinct CDR3 sequences, 45% seen once.

This chain joins TRBV29-1 and TRBJ1-2; no firm D call. This clonotype was sampled from an adult man with Graves' disease, either hyperthyroidism or ophthalmopathy (not recorded which). The specimen was peripheral blood or thyroid tissue (not recorded which). This CDR3 reads CSPGEGYGYTF. DNA of the CDR3: TGCAGCCCTGGGGAGGGCTATGGCTACACCTTC.